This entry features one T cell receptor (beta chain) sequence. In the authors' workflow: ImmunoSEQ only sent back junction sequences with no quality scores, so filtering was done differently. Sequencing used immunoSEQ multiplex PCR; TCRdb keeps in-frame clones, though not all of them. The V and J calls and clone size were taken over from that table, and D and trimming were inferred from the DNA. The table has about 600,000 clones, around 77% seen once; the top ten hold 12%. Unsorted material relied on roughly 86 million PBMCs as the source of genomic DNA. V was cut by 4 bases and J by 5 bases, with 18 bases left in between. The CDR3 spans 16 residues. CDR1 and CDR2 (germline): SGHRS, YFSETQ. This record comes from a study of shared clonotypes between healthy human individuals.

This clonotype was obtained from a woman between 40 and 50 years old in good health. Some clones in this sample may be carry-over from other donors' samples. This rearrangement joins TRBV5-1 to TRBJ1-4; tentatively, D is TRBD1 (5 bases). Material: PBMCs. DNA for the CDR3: TGCGCCAGCAGCCCTAGGGGTAGAGGCCCAAATGAAAAACTGTTTTTT. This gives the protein CASSPRGRGPNEKLFF. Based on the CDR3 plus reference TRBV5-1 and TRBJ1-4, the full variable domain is KAGVTQTPRYLIKTRGQQVTLSCSPISGHRSVSWYQQTPGQGLQFLFEYFSETQRNKGNFPGRFSGRQFSNSRSEMNVSTLELGDSALYLCASSPRGRGPNEKLFFGSGTQLSVL.